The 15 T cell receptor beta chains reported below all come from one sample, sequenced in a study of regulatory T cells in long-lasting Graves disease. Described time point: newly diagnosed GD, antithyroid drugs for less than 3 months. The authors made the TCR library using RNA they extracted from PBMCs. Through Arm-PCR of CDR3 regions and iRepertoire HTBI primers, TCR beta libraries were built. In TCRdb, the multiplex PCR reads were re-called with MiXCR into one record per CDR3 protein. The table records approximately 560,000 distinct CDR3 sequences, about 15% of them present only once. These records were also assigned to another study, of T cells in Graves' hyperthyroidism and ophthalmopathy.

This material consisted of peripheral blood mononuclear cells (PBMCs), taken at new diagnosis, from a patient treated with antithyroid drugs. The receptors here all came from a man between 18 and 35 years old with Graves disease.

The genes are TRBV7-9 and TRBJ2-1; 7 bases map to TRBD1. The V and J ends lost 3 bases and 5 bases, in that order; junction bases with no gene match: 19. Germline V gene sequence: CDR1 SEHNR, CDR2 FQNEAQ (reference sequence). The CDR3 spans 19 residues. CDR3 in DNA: TGTGCCAGCAGCTTCGCGACAGGGTGGGGTCAACCTAACCACAATGAGCAGTTCTTC. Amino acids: CASSFATGWGQPNHNEQFF.

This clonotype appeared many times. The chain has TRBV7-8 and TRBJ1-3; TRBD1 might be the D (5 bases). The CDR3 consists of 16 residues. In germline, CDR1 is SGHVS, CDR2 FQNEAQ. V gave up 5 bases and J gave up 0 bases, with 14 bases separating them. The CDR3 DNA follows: TGTGCCAGCAGCCACAACGGGGGGTTCTCTGGAAACACCATATATTTT. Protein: CASSHNGGFSGNTIYF.

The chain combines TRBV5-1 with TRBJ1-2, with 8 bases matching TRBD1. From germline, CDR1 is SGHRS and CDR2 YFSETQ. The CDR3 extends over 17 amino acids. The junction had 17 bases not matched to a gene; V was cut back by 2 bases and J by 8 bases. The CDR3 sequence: CASSLDGRGQEPQGYTF. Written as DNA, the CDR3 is TGCGCCAGCAGCTTAGATGGCCGGGGACAGGAGCCCCAGGGCTACACCTTC.

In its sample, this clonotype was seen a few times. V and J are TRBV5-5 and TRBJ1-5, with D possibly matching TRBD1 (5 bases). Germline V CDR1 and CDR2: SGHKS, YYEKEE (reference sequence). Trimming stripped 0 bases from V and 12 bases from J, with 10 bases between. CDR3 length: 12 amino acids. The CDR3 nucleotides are TGTGCCAGCAGCTTGGAGGGGACGGACCAGCATTTT. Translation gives CASSLEGTDQHF.

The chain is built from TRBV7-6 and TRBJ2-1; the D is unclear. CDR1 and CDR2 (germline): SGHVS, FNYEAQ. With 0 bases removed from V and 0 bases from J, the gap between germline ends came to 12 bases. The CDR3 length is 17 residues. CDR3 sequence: CASSLAVGESSYNEQFF. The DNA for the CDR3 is TGTGCCAGCAGCTTAGCTGTGGGCGAGAGCTCCTACAATGAGCAGTTCTTC.

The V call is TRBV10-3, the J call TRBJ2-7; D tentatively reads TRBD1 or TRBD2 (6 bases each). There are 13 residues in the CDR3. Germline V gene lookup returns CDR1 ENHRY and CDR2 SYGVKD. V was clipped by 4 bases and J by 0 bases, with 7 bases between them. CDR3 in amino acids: CAISGGASYEQYF. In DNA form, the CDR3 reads TGTGCCATCAGTGGGGGGGCCTCCTACGAGCAGTACTTC.

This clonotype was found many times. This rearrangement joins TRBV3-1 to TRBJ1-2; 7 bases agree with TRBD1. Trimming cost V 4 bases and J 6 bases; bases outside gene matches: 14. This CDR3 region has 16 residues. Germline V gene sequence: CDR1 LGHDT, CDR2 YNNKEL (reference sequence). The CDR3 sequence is CASSLRLRQGGDGYTF. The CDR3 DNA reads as TGTGCCAGCAGCCTCCGCCTCCGACAGGGCGGCGATGGCTACACCTTC. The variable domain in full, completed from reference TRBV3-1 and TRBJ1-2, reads DTAVSQTPKYLVTQMGNDKSIKCEQNLGHDTMYWYKQDSKKFLKIMFSYNNKELIINETVPNRFSPKSPDKAHLNLHINSLELGDSAVYFCASSLRLRQGGDGYTFGSGTRLTVV.

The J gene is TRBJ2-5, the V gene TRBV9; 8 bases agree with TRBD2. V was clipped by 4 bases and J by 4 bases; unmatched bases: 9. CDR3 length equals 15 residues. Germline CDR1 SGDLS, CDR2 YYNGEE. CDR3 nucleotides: TGTGCCAGCAGCCCCGTCGGGGGGGCAACAGAGACCCAGTACTTC. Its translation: CASSPVGGATETQYF.

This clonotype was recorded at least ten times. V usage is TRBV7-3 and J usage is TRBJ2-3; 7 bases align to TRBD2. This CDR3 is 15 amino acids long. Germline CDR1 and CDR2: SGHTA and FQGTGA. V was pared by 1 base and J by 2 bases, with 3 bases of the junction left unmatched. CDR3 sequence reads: CASSLRAGYTDTQYF. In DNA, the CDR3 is TGTGCCAGCAGCTTAAGAGCGGGGTACACAGATACGCAGTATTTT.

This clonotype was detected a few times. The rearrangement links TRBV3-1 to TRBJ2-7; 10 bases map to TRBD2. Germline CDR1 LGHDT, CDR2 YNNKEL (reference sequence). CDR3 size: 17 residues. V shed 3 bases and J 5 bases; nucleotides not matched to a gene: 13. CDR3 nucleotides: TGTGCCAGCAGCCAGTGGACCAGCGGGAGGGCCACGCACGAGCAGTACTTC. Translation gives CASSQWTSGRATHEQYF.

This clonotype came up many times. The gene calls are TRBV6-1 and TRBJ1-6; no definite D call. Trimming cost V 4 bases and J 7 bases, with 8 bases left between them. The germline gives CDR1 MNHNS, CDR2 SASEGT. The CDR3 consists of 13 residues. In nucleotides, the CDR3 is TGTGCCAGCAGTGGACGGACGAATTCACCCCTCCACTTT. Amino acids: CASSGRTNSPLHF.

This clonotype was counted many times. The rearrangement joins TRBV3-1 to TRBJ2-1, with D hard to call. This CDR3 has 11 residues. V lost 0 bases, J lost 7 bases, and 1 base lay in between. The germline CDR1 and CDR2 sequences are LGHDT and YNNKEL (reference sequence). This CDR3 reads CASSQENEQFF. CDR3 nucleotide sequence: TGTGCCAGCAGCCAAGAGAATGAGCAGTTCTTC.

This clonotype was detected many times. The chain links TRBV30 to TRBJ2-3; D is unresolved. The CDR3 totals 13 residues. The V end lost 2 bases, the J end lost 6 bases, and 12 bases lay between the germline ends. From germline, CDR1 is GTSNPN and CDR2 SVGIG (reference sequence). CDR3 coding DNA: TGTGCCTGGAGTCCCCGGTCCAGGGATACGCAGTATTTT. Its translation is CAWSPRSRDTQYF.

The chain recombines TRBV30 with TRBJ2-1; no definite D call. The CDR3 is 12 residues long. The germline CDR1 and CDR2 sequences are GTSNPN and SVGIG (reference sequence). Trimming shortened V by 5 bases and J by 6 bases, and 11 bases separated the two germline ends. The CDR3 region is CAWGLVGNEQFF. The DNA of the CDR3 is TGTGCCTGGGGGCTAGTTGGCAATGAGCAGTTCTTC.

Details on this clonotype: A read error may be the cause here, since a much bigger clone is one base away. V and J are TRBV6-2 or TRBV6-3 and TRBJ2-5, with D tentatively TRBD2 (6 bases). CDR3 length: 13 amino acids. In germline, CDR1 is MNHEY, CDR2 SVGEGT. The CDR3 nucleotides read TGTGCCAGCATTCCAGCGGGCCAAGGGACCCAGTACTTC. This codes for CASIPAGQGTQYF.